This T cell receptor beta chain was captured in a study of beta chain features in type 1 diabetes. All of the isolated RNA was reverse transcribed, so expressed TCRB transcripts were sequenced. Produced via immunoSEQ multiplex PCR; TCRdb's table is partial and in-frame only. Among roughly 260,000 clones, about a tenth were seen once, and the ten largest hold around 0.017%. Study conclusions and caveats: Moderately but significantly shorter TCRB CDR3s were found in Type 1 diabetes patients in all four CD4+ subsets.

Comment on this clone: Its antigen is as yet unknown.

The sample consisted of naive CD4+ T cells from blood. The TCR originated in a young man with type 1 diabetes.

The CDR3 DNA sequence: TGCGCCAGCAGCCAGGGGCAAGGAAAGGGCCTTAGCAATCAGCCCCAGCATTTT. Its translation is CASSQGQGKGLSNQPQHF. The V and J genes are TRBV4-3 and TRBJ1-5; D possibly corresponds to TRBD1 (5 bases). CDR3 length: 18 amino acids. V was trimmed by 3 bases and J by 0 bases, leaving 18 bases between them. Per the germline V gene, CDR1 is LGHNA and CDR2 is YSLEER.